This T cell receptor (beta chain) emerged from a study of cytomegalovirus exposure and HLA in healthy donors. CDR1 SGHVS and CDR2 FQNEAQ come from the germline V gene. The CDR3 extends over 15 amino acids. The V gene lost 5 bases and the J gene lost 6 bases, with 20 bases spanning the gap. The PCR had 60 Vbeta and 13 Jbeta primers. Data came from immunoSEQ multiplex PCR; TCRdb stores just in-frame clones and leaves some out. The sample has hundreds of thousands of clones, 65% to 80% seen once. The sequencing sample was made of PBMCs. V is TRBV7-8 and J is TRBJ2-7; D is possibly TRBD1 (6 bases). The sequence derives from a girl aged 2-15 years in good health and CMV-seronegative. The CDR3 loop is CASSPRTAPPLEQYF. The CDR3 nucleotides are TGTGCCAGCAGCCCTAGGACAGCTCCCCCTCTCGAGCAGTACTTC.